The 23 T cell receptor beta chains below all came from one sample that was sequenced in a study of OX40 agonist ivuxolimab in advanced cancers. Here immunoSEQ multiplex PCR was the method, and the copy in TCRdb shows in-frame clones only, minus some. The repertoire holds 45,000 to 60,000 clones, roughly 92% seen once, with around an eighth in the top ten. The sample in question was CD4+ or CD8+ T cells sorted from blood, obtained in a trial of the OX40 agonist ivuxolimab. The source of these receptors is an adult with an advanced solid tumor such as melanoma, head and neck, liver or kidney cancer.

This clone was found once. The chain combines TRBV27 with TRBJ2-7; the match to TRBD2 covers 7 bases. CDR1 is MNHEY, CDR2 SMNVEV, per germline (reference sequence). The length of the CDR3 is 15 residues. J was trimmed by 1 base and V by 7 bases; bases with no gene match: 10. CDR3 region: CASISLAGPSYEQYF. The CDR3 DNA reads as TGTGCCAGCATTTCTTTAGCGGGCCCTTCCTACGAGCAGTACTTC.

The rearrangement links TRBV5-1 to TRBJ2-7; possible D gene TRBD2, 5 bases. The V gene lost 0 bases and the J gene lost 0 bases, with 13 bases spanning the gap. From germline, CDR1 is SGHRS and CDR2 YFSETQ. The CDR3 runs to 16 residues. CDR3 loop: CASSLAVGVISYEQYF. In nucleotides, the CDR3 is TGCGCCAGCAGCTTGGCCGTCGGGGTGATCTCCTACGAGCAGTACTTC.

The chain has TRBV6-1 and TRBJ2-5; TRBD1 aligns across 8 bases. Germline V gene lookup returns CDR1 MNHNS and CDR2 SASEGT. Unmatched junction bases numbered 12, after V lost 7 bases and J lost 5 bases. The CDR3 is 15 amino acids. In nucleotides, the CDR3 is TGTGCCAGCACCTATGGACAGGGAATAATGGAGACCCAGTACTTC. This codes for CASTYGQGIMETQYF.

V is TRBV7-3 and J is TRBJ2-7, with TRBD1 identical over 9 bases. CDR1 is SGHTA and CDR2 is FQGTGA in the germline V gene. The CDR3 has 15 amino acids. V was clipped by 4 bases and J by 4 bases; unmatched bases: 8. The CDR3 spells CASSSQGTGTYEQYF. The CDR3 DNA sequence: TGTGCCAGCAGCTCCCAAGGGACAGGGACGTACGAGCAGTACTTC.

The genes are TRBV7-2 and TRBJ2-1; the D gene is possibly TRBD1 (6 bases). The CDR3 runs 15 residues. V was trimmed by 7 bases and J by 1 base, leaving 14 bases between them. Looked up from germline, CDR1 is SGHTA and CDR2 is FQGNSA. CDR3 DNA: TGTGCCAGCACCTTCACAGGGTCATCCTACAATGAGCAGTTCTTC. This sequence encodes CASTFTGSSYNEQFF.

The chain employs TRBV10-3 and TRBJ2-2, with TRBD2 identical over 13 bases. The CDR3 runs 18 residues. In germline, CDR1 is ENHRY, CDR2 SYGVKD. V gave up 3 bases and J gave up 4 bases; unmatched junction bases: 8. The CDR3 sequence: CAISDPRTSGSGTGELFF. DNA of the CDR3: TGTGCCATCAGTGACCCCCGGACTAGCGGGAGTGGCACCGGGGAGCTGTTTTTT.

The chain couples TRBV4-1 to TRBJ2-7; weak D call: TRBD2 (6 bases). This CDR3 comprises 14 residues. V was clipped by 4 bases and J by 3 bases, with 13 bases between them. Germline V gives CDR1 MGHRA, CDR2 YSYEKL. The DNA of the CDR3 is TGCGCCAGCAGCCTCGCGGAGGGAGACTACGAGCAGTACTTC. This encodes CASSLAEGDYEQYF.

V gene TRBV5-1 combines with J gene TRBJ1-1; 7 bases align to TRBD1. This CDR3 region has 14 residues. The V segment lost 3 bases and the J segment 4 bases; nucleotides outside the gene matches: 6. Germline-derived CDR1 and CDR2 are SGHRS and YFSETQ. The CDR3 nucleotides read TGCGCCAGCAGCTCAACAGGGGCGAGCACTGAAGCTTTCTTT. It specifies CASSSTGASTEAFF. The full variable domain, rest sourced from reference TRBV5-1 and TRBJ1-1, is KAGVTQTPRYLIKTRGQQVTLSCSPISGHRSVSWYQQTPGQGLQFLFEYFSETQRNKGNFPGRFSGRQFSNSRSEMNVSTLELGDSALYLCASSSTGASTEAFFGQGTRLTVV.

The CDR3 DNA sequence: TGCGCCAGCGGACTGAGGGTGGACTACGAGCAGTACTTC. Protein sequence: CASGLRVDYEQYF. V is TRBV5-1 and J is TRBJ2-7; a possible D gene is TRBD2 (5 bases). V shed 7 bases and J shed 3 bases, with 14 bases lying between them. Germline-derived CDR1 and CDR2 are SGHRS and YFSETQ. The CDR3 has 13 residues.

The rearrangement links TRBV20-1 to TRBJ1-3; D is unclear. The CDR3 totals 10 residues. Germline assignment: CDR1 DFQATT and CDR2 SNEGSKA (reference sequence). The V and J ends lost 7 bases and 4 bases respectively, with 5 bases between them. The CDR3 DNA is TGCAGTGTCCAAGGAAACACCATATATTTT. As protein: CSVQGNTIYF.

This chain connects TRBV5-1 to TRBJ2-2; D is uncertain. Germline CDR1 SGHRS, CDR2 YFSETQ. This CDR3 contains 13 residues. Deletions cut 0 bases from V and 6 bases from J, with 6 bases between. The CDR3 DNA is TGCGCCAGCAGCTTGGAGGGCGCCGGGGAGCTGTTTTTT. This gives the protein CASSLEGAGELFF.

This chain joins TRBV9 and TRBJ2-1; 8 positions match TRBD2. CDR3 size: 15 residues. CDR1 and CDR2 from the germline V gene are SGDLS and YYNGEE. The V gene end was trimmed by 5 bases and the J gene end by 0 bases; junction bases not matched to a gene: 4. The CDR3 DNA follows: TGTGCCAGCAGTACTAGCGGCAGCTCCTACAATGAGCAGTTCTTC. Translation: CASSTSGSSYNEQFF.

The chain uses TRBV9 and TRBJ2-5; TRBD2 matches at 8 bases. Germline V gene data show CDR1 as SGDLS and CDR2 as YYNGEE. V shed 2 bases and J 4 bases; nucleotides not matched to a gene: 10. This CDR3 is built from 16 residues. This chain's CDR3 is CASSVSGLVLGETQYF. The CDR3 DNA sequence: TGTGCCAGCAGCGTTTCGGGACTAGTCTTAGGAGAGACCCAGTACTTC.

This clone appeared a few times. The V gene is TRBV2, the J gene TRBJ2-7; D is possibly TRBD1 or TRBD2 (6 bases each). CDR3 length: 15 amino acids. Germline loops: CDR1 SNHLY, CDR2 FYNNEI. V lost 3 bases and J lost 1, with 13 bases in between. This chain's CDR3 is CASSEVGGLSYEQYF. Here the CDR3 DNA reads TGTGCCAGCAGTGAGGTCGGGGGCTTATCCTACGAGCAGTACTTC. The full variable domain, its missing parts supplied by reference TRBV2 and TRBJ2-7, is EPEVTQTPSHQVTQMGQEVILRCVPISNHLYFYWYRQILGQKVEFLVSFYNNEISEKSEIFDDQFSVERPDGSNFTLKIRSTKLEDSAMYFCASSEVGGLSYEQYFGPGTRLTVT.

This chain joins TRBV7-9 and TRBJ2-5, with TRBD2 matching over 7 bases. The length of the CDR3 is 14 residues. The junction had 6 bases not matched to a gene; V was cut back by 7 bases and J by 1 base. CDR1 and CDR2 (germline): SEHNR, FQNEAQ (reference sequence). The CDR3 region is CASTTSGGQETQYF. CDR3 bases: TGTGCCAGCACTACCTCGGGGGGCCAAGAGACCCAGTACTTC.

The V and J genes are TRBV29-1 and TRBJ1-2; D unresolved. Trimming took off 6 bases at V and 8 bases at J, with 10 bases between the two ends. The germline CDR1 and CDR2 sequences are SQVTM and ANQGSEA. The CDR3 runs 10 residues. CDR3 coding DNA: TGCAGCGTCTTAGGGTACGGCTACACCTTC. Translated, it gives CSVLGYGYTF.

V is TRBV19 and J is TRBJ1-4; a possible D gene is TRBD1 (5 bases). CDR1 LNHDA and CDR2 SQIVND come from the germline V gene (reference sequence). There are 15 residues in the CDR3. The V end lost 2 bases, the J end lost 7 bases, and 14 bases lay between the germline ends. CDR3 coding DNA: TGTGCCAGTAGTATACGACAGTCGGGGTCTGAAAAACTGTTTTTT. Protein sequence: CASSIRQSGSEKLFF.

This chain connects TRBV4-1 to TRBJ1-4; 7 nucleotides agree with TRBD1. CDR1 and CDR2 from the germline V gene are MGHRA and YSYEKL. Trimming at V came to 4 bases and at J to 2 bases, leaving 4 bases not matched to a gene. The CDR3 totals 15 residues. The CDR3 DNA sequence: TGCGCCAGCAGCCTACCAGGGGGGACTAATGAAAAACTGTTTTTT. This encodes CASSLPGGTNEKLFF.

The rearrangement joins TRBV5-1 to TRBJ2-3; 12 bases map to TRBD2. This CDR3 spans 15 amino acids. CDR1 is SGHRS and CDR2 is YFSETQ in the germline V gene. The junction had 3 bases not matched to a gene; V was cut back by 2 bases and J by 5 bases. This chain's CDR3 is CASSFSSGGVDTQYF. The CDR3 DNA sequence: TGCGCCAGCAGCTTCTCTAGCGGGGGGGTAGATACGCAGTATTTT.

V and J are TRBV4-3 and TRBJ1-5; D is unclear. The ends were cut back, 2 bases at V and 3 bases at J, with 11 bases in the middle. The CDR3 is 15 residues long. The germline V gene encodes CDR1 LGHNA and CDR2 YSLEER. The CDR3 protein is CASSQLRSINQPQHF. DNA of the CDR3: TGCGCCAGCAGCCAACTACGATCTATCAATCAGCCCCAGCATTTT.

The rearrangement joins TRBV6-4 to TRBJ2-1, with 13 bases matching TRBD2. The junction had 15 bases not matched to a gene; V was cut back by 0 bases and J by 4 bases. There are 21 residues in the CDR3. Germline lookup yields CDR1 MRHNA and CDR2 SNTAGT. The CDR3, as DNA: TGTGCCAGCAGTGACTCCCTCGATGCGGGGGGACTAGCGGGGTTATACAATGAGCAGTTCTTC. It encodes CASSDSLDAGGLAGLYNEQFF.

The CDR3 loop is CASSSKPRDFYEQYF. CDR3 sequence (DNA): TGTGCCAGCAGCTCTAAACCCCGGGACTTCTACGAGCAGTACTTC. V gene TRBV5-4 combines with J gene TRBJ2-7; D might be TRBD2 (6 bases). This CDR3 region has 15 residues. V was trimmed by 3 bases and J by 3 bases, leaving 16 bases between them. Germline CDR1 and CDR2: SGHNT and YYREEE (reference sequence).

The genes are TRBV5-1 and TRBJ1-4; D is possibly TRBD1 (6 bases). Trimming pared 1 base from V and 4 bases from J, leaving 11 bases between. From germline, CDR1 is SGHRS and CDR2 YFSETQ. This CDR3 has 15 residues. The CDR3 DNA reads TGCGCCAGCAGCTTGACCGGGGGGCATAATGAAAAACTGTTTTTT. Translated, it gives CASSLTGGHNEKLFF.